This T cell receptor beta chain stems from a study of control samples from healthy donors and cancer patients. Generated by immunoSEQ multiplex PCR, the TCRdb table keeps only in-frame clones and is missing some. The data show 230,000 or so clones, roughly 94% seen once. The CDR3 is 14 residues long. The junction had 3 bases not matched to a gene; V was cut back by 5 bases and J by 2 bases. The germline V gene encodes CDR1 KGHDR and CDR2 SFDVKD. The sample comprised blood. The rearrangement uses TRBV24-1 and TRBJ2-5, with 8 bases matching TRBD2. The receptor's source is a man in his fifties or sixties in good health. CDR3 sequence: CATSGGGMQETQYF. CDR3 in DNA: TGTGCCACCAGTGGCGGGGGGATGCAAGAGACCCAGTACTTC.